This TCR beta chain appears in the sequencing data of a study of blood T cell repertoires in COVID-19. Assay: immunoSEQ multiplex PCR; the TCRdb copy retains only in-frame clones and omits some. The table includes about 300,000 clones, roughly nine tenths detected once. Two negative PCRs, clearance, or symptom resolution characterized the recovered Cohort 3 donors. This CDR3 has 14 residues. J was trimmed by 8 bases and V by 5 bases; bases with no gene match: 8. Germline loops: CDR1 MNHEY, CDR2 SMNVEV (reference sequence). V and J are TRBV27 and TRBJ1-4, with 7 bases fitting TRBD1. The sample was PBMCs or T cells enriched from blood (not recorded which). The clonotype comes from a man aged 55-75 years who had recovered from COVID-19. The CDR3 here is CASSRDRSREKLFF. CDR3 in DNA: TGTGCCAGCAGTAGGGACAGAAGTAGGGAAAAACTGTTTTTT.